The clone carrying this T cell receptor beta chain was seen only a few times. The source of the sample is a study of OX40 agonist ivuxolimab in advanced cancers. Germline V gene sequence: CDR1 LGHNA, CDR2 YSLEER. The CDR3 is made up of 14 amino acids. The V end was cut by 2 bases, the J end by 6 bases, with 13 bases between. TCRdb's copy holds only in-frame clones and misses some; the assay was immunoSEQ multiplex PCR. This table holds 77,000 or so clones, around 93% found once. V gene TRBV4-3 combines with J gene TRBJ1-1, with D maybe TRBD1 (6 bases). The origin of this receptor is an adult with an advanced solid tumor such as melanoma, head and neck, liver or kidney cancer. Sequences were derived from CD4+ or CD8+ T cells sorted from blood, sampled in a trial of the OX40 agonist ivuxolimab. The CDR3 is CASSQLIDRPEAFF. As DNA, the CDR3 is TGCGCCAGCAGCCAACTAATAGACAGGCCTGAAGCTTTCTTT.